Sequencing of this T cell receptor (beta chain) was carried out in a study of blood T cells in healthy people across ages. CDR1 DFQATT and CDR2 SNEGSKA come from the germline V gene (reference sequence). V was shortened by 0 bases and J by 7 bases, with 10 bases between the two germline ends. CDR3 length: 13 amino acids. Total RNA amounts of at least 5.5 micrograms were extracted per sample. For the second PCR, which ran for roughly 6 to 11 cycles, a sample-barcoded 5' primer and a J-beta primer mix were used. TCRdb fed the 5' RACE reads into MiXCR, producing one record per CDR3 protein. The sample has 650,000 to 800,000 distinct CDR3 sequences, around 50% seen once.

The sequence was collected from a woman of 80 years or more in good health. This sequence joins TRBV20-1 and TRBJ2-1; tentatively, D is TRBD2 (7 bases). The sequenced material came from blood. CDR3 residues: CSARDRGGNEQFF. The CDR3 DNA sequence: TGCAGTGCTAGAGATAGGGGGGGGAATGAGCAGTTCTTC.